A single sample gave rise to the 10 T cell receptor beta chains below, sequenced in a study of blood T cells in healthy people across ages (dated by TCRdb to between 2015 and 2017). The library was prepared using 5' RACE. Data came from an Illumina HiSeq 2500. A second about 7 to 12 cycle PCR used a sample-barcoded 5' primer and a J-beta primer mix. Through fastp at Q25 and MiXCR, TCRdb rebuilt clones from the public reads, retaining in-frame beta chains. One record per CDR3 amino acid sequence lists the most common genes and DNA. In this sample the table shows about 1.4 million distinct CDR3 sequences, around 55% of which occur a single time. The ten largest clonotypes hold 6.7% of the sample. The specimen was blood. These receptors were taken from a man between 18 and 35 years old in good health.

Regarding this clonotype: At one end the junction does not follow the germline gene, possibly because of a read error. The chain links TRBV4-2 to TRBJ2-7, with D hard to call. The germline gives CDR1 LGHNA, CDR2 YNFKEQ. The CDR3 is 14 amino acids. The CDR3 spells CTSSQDPGSYEQYF. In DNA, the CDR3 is TGTACCAGCAGCCAAGATCCAGGATCCTACGAGCAGTACTTC.

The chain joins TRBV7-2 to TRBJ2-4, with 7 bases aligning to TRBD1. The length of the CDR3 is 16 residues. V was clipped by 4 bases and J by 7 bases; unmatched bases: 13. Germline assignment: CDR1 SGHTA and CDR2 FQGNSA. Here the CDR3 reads CASSSRQGIERNIQYF. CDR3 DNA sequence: TGTGCCAGCAGCTCACGACAGGGTATAGAGAGGAACATTCAGTACTTC.

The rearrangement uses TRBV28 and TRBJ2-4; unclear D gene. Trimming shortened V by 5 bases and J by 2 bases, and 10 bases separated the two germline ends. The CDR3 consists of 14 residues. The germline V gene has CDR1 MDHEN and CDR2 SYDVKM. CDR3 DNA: TGTGCCAGCAGTGCCCAGGAAACCAAAAACATTCAGTACTTC. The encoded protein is CASSAQETKNIQYF.

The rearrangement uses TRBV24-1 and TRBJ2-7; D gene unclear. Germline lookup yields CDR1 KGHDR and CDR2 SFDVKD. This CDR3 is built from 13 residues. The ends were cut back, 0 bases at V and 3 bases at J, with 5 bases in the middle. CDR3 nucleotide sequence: TGTGCCACCAGTGATTTGGTCCACTACGAGCAGTACTTC. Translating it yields CATSDLVHYEQYF.

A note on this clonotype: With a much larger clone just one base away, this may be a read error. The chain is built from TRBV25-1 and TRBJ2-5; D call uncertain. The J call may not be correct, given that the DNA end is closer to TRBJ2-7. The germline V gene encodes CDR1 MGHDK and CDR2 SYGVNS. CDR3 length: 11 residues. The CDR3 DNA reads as TGTGCCAGCAGTGAATATACCGAGCAGTACTTC. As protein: CASSEYTEQYF.

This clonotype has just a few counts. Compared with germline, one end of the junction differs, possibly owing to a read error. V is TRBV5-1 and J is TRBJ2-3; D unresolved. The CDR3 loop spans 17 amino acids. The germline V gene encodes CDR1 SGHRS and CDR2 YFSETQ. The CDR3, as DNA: TGCGCCAGCAACTTGGCTTTGGGTAGTGGGAGCACAGATACGCAGTATTTT. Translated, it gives CASNLALGSGSTDTQYF. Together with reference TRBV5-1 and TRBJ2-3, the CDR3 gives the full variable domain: KAGVTQTPRYLIKTRGQQVTLSCSPISGHRSVSWYQQTPGQGLQFLFEYFSETQRNKGNFPGRFSGRQFSNSRSEMNVSTLELGDSALYLCASNLALGSGSTDTQYFGPGTRLTVL.

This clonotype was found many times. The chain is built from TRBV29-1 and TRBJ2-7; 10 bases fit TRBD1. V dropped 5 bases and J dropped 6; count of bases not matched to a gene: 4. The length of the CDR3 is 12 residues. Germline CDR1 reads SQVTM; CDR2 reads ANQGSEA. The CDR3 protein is CSVRTGGLEQYF. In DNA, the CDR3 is TGCAGCGTTAGGACAGGGGGTCTCGAGCAGTACTTC.

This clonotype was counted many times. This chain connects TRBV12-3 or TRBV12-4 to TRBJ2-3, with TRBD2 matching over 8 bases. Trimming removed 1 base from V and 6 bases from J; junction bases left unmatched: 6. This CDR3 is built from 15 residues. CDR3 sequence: CASSLGAGGTDTQYF. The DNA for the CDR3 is TGTGCCAGCAGTTTAGGGGCGGGAGGAACGGATACGCAGTATTTT.

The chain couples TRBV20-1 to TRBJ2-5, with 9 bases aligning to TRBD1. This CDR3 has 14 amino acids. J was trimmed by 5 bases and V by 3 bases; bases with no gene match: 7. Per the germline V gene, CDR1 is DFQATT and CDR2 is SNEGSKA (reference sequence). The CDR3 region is CSASVGQGIETQYF. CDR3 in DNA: TGCAGTGCTAGCGTCGGACAGGGGATTGAGACCCAGTACTTC.

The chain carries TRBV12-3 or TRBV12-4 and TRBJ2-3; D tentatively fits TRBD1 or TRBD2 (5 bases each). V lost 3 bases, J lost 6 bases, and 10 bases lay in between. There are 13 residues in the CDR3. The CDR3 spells CASSFDWGDTQYF. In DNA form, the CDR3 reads TGTGCCAGCAGTTTTGACTGGGGGGATACGCAGTATTTT.